Listed below are T cell receptor beta chains from one sample, sequenced in a study of metastatic and nonmetastatic thyroid tumors. TCRdb redid the clone calls on the PCR reads using MiXCR. The table has about 20,000 clones, approximately 11% seen once; the top ten hold 6% to 8.5%. Sequenced input: blood. Source of these receptors: a female donor with papillary thyroid cancer or a benign thyroid nodule (not recorded which). Some clones in this sample may be carry-over from other donors' samples. Each CDR3 is given without its conserved first and last residue.

length: 13; V: TRBV27; CDR3: ASSLDWDRLYEQY
length: 13; V: TRBV28; CDR3: ASSYGTGEVGELF
length: 9; V: TRBV28; CDR3: ASSLIDTQY
length: 12; V: TRBV6-1; CDR3: ASEAGSGANVLT
length: 12; V: TRBV6-1; CDR3: ASRAGGPGETQY
length: 13; V: TRBV29-1; CDR3: SVDVVGTSYNEQF
length: 10; V: TRBV20-1; CDR3: SARTGPYGYT
length: 11; V: TRBV12-3/TRBV12-4; CDR3: ASSGRGGTEAF
length: 10; V: TRBV5-8; CDR3: ASSFVNQPQH
length: 13; V: TRBV3-1; CDR3: ASSQDSGRAQTQY
length: 11; V: TRBV4-3; CDR3: ASSPLAGEVQF
length: 10; V: TRBV29-1; CDR3: SVETQGNEQF
length: 11; V: TRBV29-1; CDR3: SVADGGNQPQH
length: 15; V: TRBV4-2; CDR3: ASSLPGGGPQAGELF
length: 13; V: TRBV27; CDR3: ASTRDRTSYNEQF
length: 14; V: TRBV6-1; CDR3: ASIPIGGAGGNEQF
length: 13; V: TRBV19; CDR3: ASSIGRGVNQPQH
length: 12; V: TRBV19; CDR3: ASSTSPSTDTQY
length: 11; V: TRBV10-3; CDR3: AISESTGSEQY
length: 14; V: TRBV28; CDR3: ASITGVGGSTYEQY
length: 14; V: TRBV6-1; CDR3: ASNDRTGRGIYGYT
length: 16; V: TRBV3-1; CDR3: ASSQGSPGLAGTGELF
length: 14; V: TRBV11-1; CDR3: ASSLDTGYLADTQY
length: 14; V: TRBV9; CDR3: ASSDRTSGVRYEQY
length: 16; V: TRBV6-5; CDR3: ASSYTLGKRGPTDTQY
length: 13; V: TRBV5-1; CDR3: ASSIGTSGIYEQY
length: 14; V: TRBV11-2; CDR3: ASSFTGGARNSPLH
length: 11; V: TRBV30; CDR3: AWSSGLYNEQF
length: 11; V: TRBV30; CDR3: AWRRRIQETQY
length: 10; V: TRBV7-2; CDR3: ASSPGGSEQY